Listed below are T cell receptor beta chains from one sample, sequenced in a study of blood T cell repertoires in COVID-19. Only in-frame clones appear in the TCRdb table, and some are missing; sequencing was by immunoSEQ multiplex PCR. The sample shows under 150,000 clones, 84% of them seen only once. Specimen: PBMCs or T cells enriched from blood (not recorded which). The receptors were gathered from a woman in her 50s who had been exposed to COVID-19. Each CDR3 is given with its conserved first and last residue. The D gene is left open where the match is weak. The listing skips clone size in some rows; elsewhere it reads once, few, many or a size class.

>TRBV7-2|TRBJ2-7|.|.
TGTGCCAGCAGCTCCCTGAGGGGGAGCTCCTACGAGCAGTACTTC
CASSSLRGSSYEQYF
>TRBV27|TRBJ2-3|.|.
TGTGCCAGCAGTTTCGGGACAAGTCCGTATTTT
CASSFGTSPYF
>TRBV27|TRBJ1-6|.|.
TGTGCCAGCAGTTCCTGGTTGGCCAATTCACCCCTCCACTTT
CASSSWLANSPLHF
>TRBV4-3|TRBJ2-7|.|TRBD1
TGCGCCAGCAGCCAAGACAGGGGGAACGCCTACGAGCAGTACTTC
CASSQDRGNAYEQYF
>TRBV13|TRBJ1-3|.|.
TGTGCCAGCAGCAAAGAGGCATACACCATATATTTT
CASSKEAYTIYF
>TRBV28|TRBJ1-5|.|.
TGTGCCAGCAGTTTACTGGGCACGAGCAATCAGCCCCAGCATTTT
CASSLLGTSNQPQHF
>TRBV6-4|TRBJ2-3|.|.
TGTGCCAGCAGCACAACCCGGGGTGCCTTGCTGTATTTT
CASSTTRGALLYF
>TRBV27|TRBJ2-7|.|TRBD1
TGTGCCAGCACGACCGGACAGGGGGCTCGAGAGCAGTACTTC
CASTTGQGAREQYF
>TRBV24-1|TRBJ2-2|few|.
TGTGCCACCAGTGATACCTCGGAGACCGGGGAGCTGTTTTTT
CATSDTSETGELFF
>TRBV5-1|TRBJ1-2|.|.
TGCGCCAGCAGCGAGACAGGCTCTGGTTTAGATGGCTACACCTTC
CASSETGSGLDGYTF
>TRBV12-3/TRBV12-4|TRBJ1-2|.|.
TGTGCCAGCAGTTCAGGGCTTAACTATGGCTACACCTTC
CASSSGLNYGYTF
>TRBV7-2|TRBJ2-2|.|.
TGTGCCAGCAAGATGGGAGCGGGCCCCGGGGAGCTGTTTTTT
CASKMGAGPGELFF
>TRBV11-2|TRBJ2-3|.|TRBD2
TGTGCCAGCAGCTTAGCCGGGAGGGCTCGGGGCTCAGATACGCAGTATTTT
CASSLAGRARGSDTQYF
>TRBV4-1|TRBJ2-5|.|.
TGCGCCAGCAGCCAAGAAACCAGGAAAGAGACCCAGTACTTC
CASSQETRKETQYF
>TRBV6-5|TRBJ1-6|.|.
TGTGCCAGCAGTTACTCGACTCGGGGGGGGTCTCCACCCCTCCACTTT
CASSYSTRGGSPPLHF
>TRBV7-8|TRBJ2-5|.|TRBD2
TGTGCCAGCAGCCCGGTCCTCCGAGCGGGGCCGGAGACCCAGTACTTC
CASSPVLRAGPETQYF
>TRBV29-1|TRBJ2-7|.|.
TGCAGCGTTGTTGTTACCTACGAGCAGTACTTC
CSVVVTYEQYF
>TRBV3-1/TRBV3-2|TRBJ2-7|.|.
TGTGCCAGCAGCCAAGACGCCCGGGGGTCGGGGCAGTACTTC
CASSQDARGSGQYF
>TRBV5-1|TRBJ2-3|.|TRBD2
TGCGCCAGCAGCTCCCGGACTAGCGGCCTCACAGATACGCAGTATTTT
CASSSRTSGLTDTQYF
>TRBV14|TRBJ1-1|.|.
TGTGCCAGCAGCCAAGGTGTCCCGGGGGCTGAAGCTTTCTTT
CASSQGVPGAEAFF
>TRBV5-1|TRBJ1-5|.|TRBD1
TGCGCCAGCAGCTCCGGACAGGGCAATCAGCCCCAGCATTTT
CASSSGQGNQPQHF
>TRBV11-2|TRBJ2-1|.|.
TGTGCCAGCAGCTCAAGGACAAGGGCCTACAATGAGCAGTTCTTC
CASSSRTRAYNEQFF
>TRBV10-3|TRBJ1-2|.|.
TGTGCCATCAGTGCGCGGGGGACTAACTATGGCTACACCTTC
CAISARGTNYGYTF
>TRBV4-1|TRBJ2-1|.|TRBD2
TGCGCCAGCAGCCAAGCCGGACTAGCGAGCAATGAGCAGTTCTTC
CASSQAGLASNEQFF
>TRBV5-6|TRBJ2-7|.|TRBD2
TGTGCCAGCAGCAACCCGGCTGCGCGGCTAGCGGGACATGGCGAGCAGTACTTC
CASSNPAARLAGHGEQYF
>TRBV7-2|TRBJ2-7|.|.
TGTGCCAGCAGCTTGGGGGCCACGGCTGTCTTATACGAGCAGTACTTC
CASSLGATAVLYEQYF
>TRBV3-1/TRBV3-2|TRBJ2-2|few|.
TGTGCCAGCAGCCAACCCGCGGGGGAGCTGTTTTTT
CASSQPAGELFF
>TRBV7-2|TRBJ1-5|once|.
TGTGCCAGCAGCTTGGTCTTGGGGGGGCAGCCCCAGCATTTT
CASSLVLGGQPQHF
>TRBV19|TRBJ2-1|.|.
TGTGCCAGTAGTATTCGGGCTGGGAGCTCCTACAATGAGCAGTTCTTC
CASSIRAGSSYNEQFF
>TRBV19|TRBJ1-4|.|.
TGTGCCAGTAGTCGGACTGTGGCCAGCGAAAAACTGTTTTTT
CASSRTVASEKLFF
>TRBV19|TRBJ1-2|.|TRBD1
TGTGCCAGTAGTACCCACGGGACAGGGAATGGCTACACCTTC
CASSTHGTGNGYTF
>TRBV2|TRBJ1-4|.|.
TGTGCCAGCAGTGAAGCGCTAGGCGGGCTGAATGAAAAACTGTTTTTT
CASSEALGGLNEKLFF
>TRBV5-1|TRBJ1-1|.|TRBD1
TGCGCCAGCAGCCGGAAGACAGGGTTGAACACTGAAGCTTTCTTT
CASSRKTGLNTEAFF
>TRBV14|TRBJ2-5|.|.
TGTGCCAGCAGCCAAGTCGACGGGGTGGAGACCCAGTACTTC
CASSQVDGVETQYF
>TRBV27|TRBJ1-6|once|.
TGTGCCAGCAGTTTGGTCGGGATTTATAATTCACCCCTCCACTTT
CASSLVGIYNSPLHF
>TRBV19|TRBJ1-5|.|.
TGTGCCAGTAGTCTCGACAGGACTCCAAGCAATCAGCCCCAGCATTTT
CASSLDRTPSNQPQHF
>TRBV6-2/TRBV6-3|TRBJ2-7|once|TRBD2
TGTGCCAGCAGTCAGGGACTAGAAAGGCACGAGCAGTACTTC
CASSQGLERHEQYF
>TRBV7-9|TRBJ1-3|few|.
TGTGCCAGCAGCTTAGCCGGGTCATATTCGGCAAACACCATATATTTT
CASSLAGSYSANTIYF
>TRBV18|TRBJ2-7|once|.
TGTGCCAGCTCCCCTTCTTCCTACGAGCAGTACTTC
CASSPSSYEQYF
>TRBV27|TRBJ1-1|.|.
TGTGCCAGCAGTTTAGAGTTGAACACTGAAGCTTTCTTT
CASSLELNTEAFF
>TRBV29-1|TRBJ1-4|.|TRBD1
TGCAGCGTATCCGGGACAGGGGCTTATGCAACTAATGAAAAACTGTTTTTT
CSVSGTGAYATNEKLFF
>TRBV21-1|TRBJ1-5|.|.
TGTGCCAGCAGCAAAGTCCCAGACAATAGCAATCAGCCCCAGCATTTT
CASSKVPDNSNQPQHF
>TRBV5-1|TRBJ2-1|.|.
TGCGCCAGCAGCTTGGGTGGGCAACTTGGAGGCAATGAGCAGTTCTTC
CASSLGGQLGGNEQFF
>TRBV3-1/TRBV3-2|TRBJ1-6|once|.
TGTGCCAGCAGCCAAGAACAGGGTTCACCCCTCCACTTT
CASSQEQGSPLHF
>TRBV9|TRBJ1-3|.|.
TGTGCCTCGAGAGGACAGCACTCTGGAAACACCATATATTTT
CASRGQHSGNTIYF
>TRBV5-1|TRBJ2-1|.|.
TGCGCCAGCAGCTTGAAGGGTCCGGGAAATGAGCAGTTCTTC
CASSLKGPGNEQFF